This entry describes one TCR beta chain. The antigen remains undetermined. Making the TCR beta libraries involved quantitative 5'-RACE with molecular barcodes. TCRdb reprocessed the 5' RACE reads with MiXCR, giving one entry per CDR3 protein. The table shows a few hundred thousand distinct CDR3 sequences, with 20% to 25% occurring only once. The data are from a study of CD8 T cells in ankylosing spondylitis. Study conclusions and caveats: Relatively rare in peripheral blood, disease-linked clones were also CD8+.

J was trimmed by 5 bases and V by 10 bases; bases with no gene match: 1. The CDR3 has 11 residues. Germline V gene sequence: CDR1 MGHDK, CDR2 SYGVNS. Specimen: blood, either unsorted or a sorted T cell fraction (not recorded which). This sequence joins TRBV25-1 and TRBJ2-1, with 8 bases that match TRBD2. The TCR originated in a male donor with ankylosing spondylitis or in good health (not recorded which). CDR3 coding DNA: TGTGCCACGGGGGGGAACAATGAGCAGTTCTTC. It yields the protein CATGGNNEQFF. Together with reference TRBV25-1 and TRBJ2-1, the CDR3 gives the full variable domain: EADIYQTPRYLVIGTGKKITLECSQTMGHDKMYWYQQDPGMELHLIHYSYGVNSTEKGDLSSESTVSRIRTEHFPLTLESARPSHTSQYLCATGGNNEQFFGPGTRLTVL.